Sequencing of this T cell receptor beta chain was carried out in a study of blood T cell repertoires in COVID-19. As for the study in general: Collection of acute and convalescent COVID-19 samples took place in the United States, Italy and Spain. From T cells, B-cell-depleted T cells, or PBMCs came the material, which was cDNA or gDNA.

Germline values: CDR1 MNHEY, CDR2 SVGAGI. V lost 0 bases and J lost 8; bases outside the gene matches: 5. There are 16 residues in the CDR3. Original processing methods: Scientists estimated how many nucleated cells there were by amplifying reference gene primers. Using immunoSEQ multiplex PCR, the repertoire was profiled, and TCRdb retains in-frame clones only, with some absent. D and trimming come from the DNA, and the V and J calls and clone size come from that table. The repertoire consists of 200,000 to 300,000 clones, with around 84% occurring once and the leading ten covering around 2%. This clone showed up just a few times.

This receptor was identified in a man in his forties who had recovered from COVID-19. This chain connects TRBV6-5 to TRBJ1-6; 9 bases agree with TRBD1. Material: peripheral blood. The CDR3 is CASSYSDRGLDSPLHF. The CDR3 coding sequence is TGTGCCAGCAGTTACTCGGACAGGGGTCTCGATTCACCCCTCCACTTT.